This T cell receptor (beta chain) was retrieved from a study of T-cell memory formation after mild COVID-19. Study-level findings and limits: Memory cells collected pre-infection included some clones that later responded, suggesting cross-reactive memory joined. The authors left the SARS-CoV-2 specificity of second-wave clones peaking on day 37 unconfirmed. For contracting clones, CD4+ ones sat mainly in CM and EM, CD8+ in EMRA.

Each CDR3 protein gets one entry after TCRdb re-called the 5' RACE reads with MiXCR. This sample has approximately 300,000 distinct CDR3 sequences, with around a sixth found just once. Germline V gene lookup returns CDR1 SEHNR and CDR2 FQNEAQ (reference sequence). This CDR3 region has 14 residues. Between the trimmed V and J ends, which lost 3 bases and 2 bases, there was a span of 10 bases. The table lists this clonotype with a few counts. Its antigen is as yet unknown. V is TRBV7-9 and J is TRBJ2-5; D remains ambiguous. This clonotype was sampled from a man aged 18-30 years who had mild COVID-19 (a few samples of this study predate the infection). Cell type and time point are not known. The material sequenced was PBMCs or a T cell subset sorted from them (not recorded which). The CDR3 spells CASSFSSGQETQYF. CDR3 nucleotide sequence: TGTGCCAGCAGCTTTTCTTCCGGGCAAGAGACCCAGTACTTC. Combining the CDR3 with reference TRBV7-9 and TRBJ2-5 gives the whole variable domain DTGVSQNPRHKITKRGQNVTFRCDPISEHNRLYWYRQTLGQGPEFLTYFQNEAQLEKSRLLSDRFSAERPKGSFSTLEIQRTEQGDSAMYLCASSFSSGQETQYFGPGTRLLVL.